This record looks at one TCR beta chain sequence and its context. The target antigen is unknown. The sample comes from a study of cytomegalovirus exposure and HLA in healthy donors. General study findings and limits: As was reported, the classifier diagnosed cytomegalovirus status with high specificity and sensitivity. Researchers catalogued 160 or so TCR beta chains as cytomegalovirus-associated. Subsequent analysis found a tendency for first-cohort TCR clusters to co-occur within the approximately 130 validation repertoires. As confirmed in vitro, three CMV-associated chains were specific for CMV antigens.

Germline CDR1 SGDLS, CDR2 YYNGEE. This CDR3 region has 15 residues. Losses at the gene ends were 0 bases for V and 8 bases for J; bases not matched to a gene: 7. The data were produced by immunoSEQ multiplex PCR, yet TCRdb's version contains in-frame clones alone and is incomplete. The table has hundreds of thousands of clones, roughly 87% seen once; the top ten hold 12%. V is TRBV9 and J is TRBJ2-1; 8 bases line up with TRBD2. The TCR comes from a man aged 18 to 30 in good health and CMV-seropositive. The material sequenced was PBMCs. The CDR3 loop is CASSVDGRAADEQFF. Written as DNA, the CDR3 is TGTGCCAGCAGCGTAGACGGGAGGGCCGCTGATGAGCAGTTCTTC. The full variable domain, its missing parts supplied by reference TRBV9 and TRBJ2-1, is DSGVTQTPKHLITATGQRVTLRCSPRSGDLSVYWYQQSLDQGLQFLIQYYNGEERAKGNILERFSAQQFPDLHSELNLSSLELGDSALYFCASSVDGRAADEQFFGPGTRLTVL.